This entry describes one TCR beta chain. Only in-frame clones appear in the TCRdb table, and some are missing; sequencing was by immunoSEQ multiplex PCR. This sample has approximately 69,000 clones, with around nine tenths found just once. The source of the sample is a study of T cell changes during pregnancy in multiple sclerosis. The starting material was peripheral blood, obtained in the second trimester of pregnancy. The TCR originated in a female donor in good health, enrolled as a control in a pregnancy study.

The CDR3 nucleotides read TGCAGCGTTGATGAAACGGGGAGAGGCACAGATACGCAGTATTTT. This sequence encodes CSVDETGRGTDTQYF. The chain combines TRBV29-1 with TRBJ2-3; TRBD2 is a possible D gene (5 bases). Germline CDR1 reads SQVTM; CDR2 reads ANQGSEA. The CDR3 runs 15 residues. Trimming took 3 bases from V and 1 from J, leaving 14 bases between them.